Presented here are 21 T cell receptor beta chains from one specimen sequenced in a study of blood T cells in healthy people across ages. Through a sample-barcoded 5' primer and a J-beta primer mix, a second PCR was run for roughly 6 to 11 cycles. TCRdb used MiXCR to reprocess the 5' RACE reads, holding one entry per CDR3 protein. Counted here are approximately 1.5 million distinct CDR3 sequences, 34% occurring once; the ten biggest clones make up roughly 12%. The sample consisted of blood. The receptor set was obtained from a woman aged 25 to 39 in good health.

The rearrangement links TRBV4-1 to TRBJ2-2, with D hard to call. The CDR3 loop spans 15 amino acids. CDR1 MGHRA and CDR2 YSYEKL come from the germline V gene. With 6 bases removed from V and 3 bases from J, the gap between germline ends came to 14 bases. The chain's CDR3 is CASRNFESYTGELFF. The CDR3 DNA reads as TGCGCCAGCAGAAATTTCGAGAGCTACACCGGGGAGCTGTTTTTT.

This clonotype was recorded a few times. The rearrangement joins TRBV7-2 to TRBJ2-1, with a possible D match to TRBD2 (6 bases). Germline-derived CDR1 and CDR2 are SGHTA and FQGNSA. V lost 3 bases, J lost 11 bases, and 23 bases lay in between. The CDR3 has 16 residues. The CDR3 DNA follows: TGTGCCAGCAGCTTCCTAGCGAGGGTCGACTATTATCAGCAGTTCTTC. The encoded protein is CASSFLARVDYYQQFF.

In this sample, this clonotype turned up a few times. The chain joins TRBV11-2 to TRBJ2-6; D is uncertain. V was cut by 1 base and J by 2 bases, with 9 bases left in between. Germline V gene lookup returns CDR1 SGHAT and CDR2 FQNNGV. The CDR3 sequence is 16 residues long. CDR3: CASSLVPRTGANVLTF. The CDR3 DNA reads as TGTGCCAGCAGCTTAGTGCCCAGGACTGGGGCCAACGTCCTGACTTTC.

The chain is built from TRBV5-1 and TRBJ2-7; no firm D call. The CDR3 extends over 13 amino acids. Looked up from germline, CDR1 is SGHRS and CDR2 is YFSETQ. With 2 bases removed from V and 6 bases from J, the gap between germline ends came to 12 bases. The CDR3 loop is CASSLQGAVEQYF. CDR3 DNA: TGCGCCAGCAGCTTACAAGGAGCTGTCGAGCAGTACTTC. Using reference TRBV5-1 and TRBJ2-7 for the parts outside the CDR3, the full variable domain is KAGVTQTPRYLIKTRGQQVTLSCSPISGHRSVSWYQQTPGQGLQFLFEYFSETQRNKGNFPGRFSGRQFSNSRSEMNVSTLELGDSALYLCASSLQGAVEQYFGPGTRLTVT.

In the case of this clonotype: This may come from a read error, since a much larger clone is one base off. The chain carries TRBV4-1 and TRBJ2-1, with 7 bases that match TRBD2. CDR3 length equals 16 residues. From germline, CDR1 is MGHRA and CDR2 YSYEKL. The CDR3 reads CAGSQEMRTRCNEQFF. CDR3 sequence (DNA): TGCGCCGGCAGCCAAGAAATGAGGACTAGATGTAATGAGCAGTTCTTC.

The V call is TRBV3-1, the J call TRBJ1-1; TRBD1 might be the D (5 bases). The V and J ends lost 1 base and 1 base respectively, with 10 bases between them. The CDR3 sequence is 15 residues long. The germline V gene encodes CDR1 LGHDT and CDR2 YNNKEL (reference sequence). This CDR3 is CASSQVGTENTEAFF. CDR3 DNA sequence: TGTGCCAGCAGCCAAGTCGGGACCGAGAACACTGAAGCTTTCTTT.

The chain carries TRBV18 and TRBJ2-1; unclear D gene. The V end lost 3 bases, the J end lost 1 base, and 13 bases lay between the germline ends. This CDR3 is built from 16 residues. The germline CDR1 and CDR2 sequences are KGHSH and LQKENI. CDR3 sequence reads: CASSPSVGISYNEQFF. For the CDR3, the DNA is TGTGCCAGCTCACCCTCGGTTGGGATATCCTACAATGAGCAGTTCTTC.

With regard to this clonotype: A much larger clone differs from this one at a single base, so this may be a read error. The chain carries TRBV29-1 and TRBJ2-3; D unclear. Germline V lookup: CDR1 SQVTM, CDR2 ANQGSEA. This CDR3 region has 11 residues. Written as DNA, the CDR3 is TGCGGCGTTGTTAGCACAGATACGCAGTATTTT. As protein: CGVVSTDTQYF.

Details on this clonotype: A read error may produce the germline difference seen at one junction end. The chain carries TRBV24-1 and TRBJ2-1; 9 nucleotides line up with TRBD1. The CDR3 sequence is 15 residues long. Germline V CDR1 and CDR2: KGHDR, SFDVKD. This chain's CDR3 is CATRGTGSSYDEQFF. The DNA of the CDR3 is TGTGCCACACGAGGGACAGGGTCCTCCTACGATGAGCAGTTCTTC.

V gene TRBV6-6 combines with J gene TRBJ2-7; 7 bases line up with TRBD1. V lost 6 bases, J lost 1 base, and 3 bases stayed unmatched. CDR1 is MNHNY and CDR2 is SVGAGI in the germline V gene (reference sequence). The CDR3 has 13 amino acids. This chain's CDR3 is CASRQDRSYEQYF. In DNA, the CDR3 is TGTGCCAGCAGACAGGACAGGTCCTACGAGCAGTACTTC.

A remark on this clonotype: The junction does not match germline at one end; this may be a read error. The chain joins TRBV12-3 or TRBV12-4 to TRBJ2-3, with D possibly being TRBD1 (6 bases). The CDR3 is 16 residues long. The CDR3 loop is CASRLGQKRSTDTQYF. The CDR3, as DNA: TGTGCCAGCAGATTAGGACAGAAACGAAGCACAGATACGCAGTATTTT.

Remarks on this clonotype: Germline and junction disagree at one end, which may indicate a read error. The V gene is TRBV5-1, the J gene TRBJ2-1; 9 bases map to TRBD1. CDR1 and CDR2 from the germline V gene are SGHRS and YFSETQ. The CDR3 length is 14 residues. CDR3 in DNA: TGCGACAGCTTCCGGGACAGGGATTACAATGAGCAGTTCTTC. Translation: CDSFRDRDYNEQFF.

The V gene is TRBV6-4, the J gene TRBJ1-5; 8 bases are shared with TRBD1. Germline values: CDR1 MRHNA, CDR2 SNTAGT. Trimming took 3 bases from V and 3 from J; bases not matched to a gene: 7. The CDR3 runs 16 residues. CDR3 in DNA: TGTGCCAGCAGTGAGGCGAACAGGGGGACCAATCAGCCCCAGCATTTT. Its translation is CASSEANRGTNQPQHF.

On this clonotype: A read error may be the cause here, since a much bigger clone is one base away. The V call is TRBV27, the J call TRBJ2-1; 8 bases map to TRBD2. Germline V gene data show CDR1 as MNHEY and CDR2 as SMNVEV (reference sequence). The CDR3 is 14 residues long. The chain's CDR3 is CVSRTSGGHNEQFF. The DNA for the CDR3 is TGTGTCAGCAGAACTAGCGGCGGCCACAATGAGCAGTTCTTC.

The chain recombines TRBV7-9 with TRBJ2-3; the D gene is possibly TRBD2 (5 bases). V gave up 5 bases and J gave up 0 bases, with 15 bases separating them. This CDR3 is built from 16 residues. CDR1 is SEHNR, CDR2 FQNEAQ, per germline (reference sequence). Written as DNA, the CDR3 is TGTGCCAGCAGCCACCTCGGGATGGCCAGCACAGATACGCAGTATTTT. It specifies CASSHLGMASTDTQYF. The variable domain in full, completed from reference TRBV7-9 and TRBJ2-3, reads DTGVSQNPRHKITKRGQNVTFRCDPISEHNRLYWYRQTLGQGPEFLTYFQNEAQLEKSRLLSDRFSAERPKGSFSTLEIQRTEQGDSAMYLCASSHLGMASTDTQYFGPGTRLTVL.

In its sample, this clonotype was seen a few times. The chain's CDR3 is CASSYPTSGRTQETQYF. CDR3 bases: TGTGCCAGCAGTTATCCGACTAGCGGGAGGACCCAAGAGACCCAGTACTTC. J is TRBJ2-5 and V is TRBV6-2 or TRBV6-3, with 13 bases identical to TRBD2. V lost 3 bases to trimming and J lost 1 base; unmatched junction nucleotides: 5. Germline V gene data show CDR1 as MNHEY and CDR2 as SVGEGT. This CDR3 has 17 amino acids.

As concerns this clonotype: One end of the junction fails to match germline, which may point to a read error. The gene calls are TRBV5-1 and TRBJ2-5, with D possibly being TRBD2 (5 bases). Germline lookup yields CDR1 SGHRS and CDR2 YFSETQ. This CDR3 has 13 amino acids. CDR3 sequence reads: CASSLGGQETRYF. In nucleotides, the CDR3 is TGCGCCAGCAGCTTGGGAGGGCAGGAGACCCGGTACTTC.

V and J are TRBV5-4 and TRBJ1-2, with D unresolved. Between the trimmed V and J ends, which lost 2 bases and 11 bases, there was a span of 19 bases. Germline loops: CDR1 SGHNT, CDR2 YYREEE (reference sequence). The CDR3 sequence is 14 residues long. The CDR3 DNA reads TGTGCCAGCAGCTTTGCGAGCGCTGGTTATTTATACACCTTC. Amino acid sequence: CASSFASAGYLYTF. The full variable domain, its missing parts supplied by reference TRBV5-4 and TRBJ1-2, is ETGVTQSPTHLIKTRGQQVTLRCSSQSGHNTVSWYQQALGQGPQFIFQYYREEENGRGNFPPRFSGLQFPNYSSELNVNALELDDSALYLCASSFASAGYLYTFGSGTRLTVV.

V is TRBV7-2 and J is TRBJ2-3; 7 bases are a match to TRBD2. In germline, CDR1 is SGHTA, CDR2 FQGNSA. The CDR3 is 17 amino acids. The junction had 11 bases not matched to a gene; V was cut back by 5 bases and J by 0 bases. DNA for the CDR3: TGTGCCAGCAGCCGCCGACCACTAGCGCATAGCACAGATACGCAGTATTTT. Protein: CASSRRPLAHSTDTQYF.

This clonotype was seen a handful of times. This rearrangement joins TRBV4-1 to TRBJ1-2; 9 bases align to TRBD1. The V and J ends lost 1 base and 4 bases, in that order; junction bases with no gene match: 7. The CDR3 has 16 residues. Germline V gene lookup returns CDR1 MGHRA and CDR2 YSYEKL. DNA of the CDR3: TGCGCCAGCAGCCAAGTTCCGGGACAGGGCCCCTATGGCTACACCTTC. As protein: CASSQVPGQGPYGYTF.

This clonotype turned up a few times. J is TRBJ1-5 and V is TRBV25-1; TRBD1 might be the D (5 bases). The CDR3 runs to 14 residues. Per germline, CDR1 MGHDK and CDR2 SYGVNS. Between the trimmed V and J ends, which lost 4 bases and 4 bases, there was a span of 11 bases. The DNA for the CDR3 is TGTGCCAGCAGTGGACGACAGTCGAATCAGCCCCAGCATTTT. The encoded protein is CASSGRQSNQPQHF. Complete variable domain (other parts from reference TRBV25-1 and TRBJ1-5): EADIYQTPRYLVIGTGKKITLECSQTMGHDKMYWYQQDPGMELHLIHYSYGVNSTEKGDLSSESTVSRIRTEHFPLTLESARPSHTSQYLCASSGRQSNQPQHFGDGTRLSIL.